Each of the 7 T cell receptor beta chains below was sequenced from the same sample in a study of shared clonotypes between healthy human individuals. Data came from immunoSEQ multiplex PCR; TCRdb stores just in-frame clones and leaves some out. There are 2 million to 2.5 million clones in the sample; approximately 94% occur only once, and 1.5% to 2% lies in the top ten. Naive CD8 isolation took CD45RO-negative cells positively selected for CCR7 and excluded terminally differentiated effector memory CD45RA+ cells. Sequenced: naive CD8+ T cells from PBMCs. The receptors were sampled from a man younger than 30 in good health. Some clones in this sample may be carry-over from other donors' samples.

The sample holds one count of this clone. V and J are TRBV7-9 and TRBJ2-7, with 7 bases aligning to TRBD1. Germline CDR1 and CDR2: SEHNR and FQNEAQ (reference sequence). V shed 5 bases and J 3 bases; nucleotides not matched to a gene: 10. This CDR3 is built from 15 residues. The CDR3 reads CASSPRQGKSYEQYF. DNA of the CDR3: TGTGCCAGCAGCCCTAGACAGGGAAAGAGCTACGAGCAGTACTTC.

The rearrangement uses TRBV19 and TRBJ2-2; D unresolved. The CDR3 totals 15 residues. The V gene lost 3 bases and the J gene lost 1 base, with 9 bases spanning the gap. Germline CDR1 reads LNHDA; CDR2 reads SQIVND (reference sequence). The CDR3 here is CASSIYSGNTGELFF. CDR3 sequence (DNA): TGTGCCAGTAGTATTTATTCGGGGAACACCGGGGAGCTGTTTTTT.

A remark on this clone: The same CDR3 can be traced to other DNA sequences in this sample. This chain uses TRBV19 with TRBJ1-5; TRBD1 matches at 7 bases. The CDR3 totals 14 residues. The germline V gene has CDR1 LNHDA and CDR2 SQIVND (reference sequence). V was pared by 5 bases and J by 4 bases, with 5 bases of the junction left unmatched. CDR3 residues: CASSFRQGNQPQHF. For the CDR3, the DNA is TGTGCCAGTAGTTTCCGACAGGGTAATCAGCCCCAGCATTTT.

The chain is built from TRBV7-6 and TRBJ2-6, with 8 bases aligning to TRBD1. Germline trimming cut 2 bases from V and 0 bases from J; bases unmatched to any gene: 18. CDR3 length equals 22 residues. The germline V gene has CDR1 SGHVS and CDR2 FNYEAQ. CDR3 bases: TGTGCCAGCAGCTTACTGACTCCATACGGGGGACAGGTGTCCTCTGGGGCCAACGTCCTGACTTTC. The encoded protein is CASSLLTPYGGQVSSGANVLTF.

The genes are TRBV7-2 and TRBJ1-3; 11 bases fit TRBD1. Unmatched junction bases numbered 7, after V lost 4 bases and J lost 14 bases. The V gene's germline CDR1 is SGHTA and CDR2 FQGNSA. The CDR3 runs 13 residues. The CDR3 DNA reads TGTGCCAGCAGCTACGGGACAGGGGGAGGCTTATATTTT. Its protein product is CASSYGTGGGLYF.

This sequence joins TRBV19 and TRBJ1-2, with a possible D match to TRBD1 (6 bases). The germline V and J ends were trimmed by 3 bases and 12 bases, with 14 bases remaining between them. Looked up from germline, CDR1 is LNHDA and CDR2 is SQIVND (reference sequence). The CDR3 spans 12 residues. The CDR3 DNA follows: TGTGCCAGTAGTATCTACAGGGATCAGAACACCTTC. It yields the protein CASSIYRDQNTF.

The chain couples TRBV4-3 to TRBJ2-1; possible D gene TRBD2, 5 bases. Germline CDR1 and CDR2: LGHNA and YSLEER. This CDR3 has 15 residues. V lost 1 base, J lost 4 bases, and 11 bases lay in between. CDR3 DNA: TGCGCCAGCAGCCAAGGAGGAGGAAAGTACAATGAGCAGTTCTTC. Protein sequence: CASSQGGGKYNEQFF.